The source of this T cell receptor (beta chain) is a study of siplizumab effects on memory and regulatory T cells. Study conclusions and caveats: The average Treg-derived proportion among mappable alloreactive CD4+ clones was 65% to 75% with siplizumab versus around 26% in controls. Memory cells seemed less diverse than naive T cells, which seemed major alloresponse contributors. A minor share of alloreactive clones matched unstimulated subsets.

Roughly 99,000 TCR templates were assayed per sample. Clones were sequenced by immunoSEQ multiplex PCR, and TCRdb holds only the in-frame ones, with some missing. The data contain 80,000 to 130,000 clones, 80% to 95% of them singletons. On this clone: Its antigen is unknown.

Germline CDR1 and CDR2: GTSNPN and SVGIG (reference sequence). The CDR3 is made up of 16 amino acids. The V gene end was trimmed by 3 bases and the J gene end by 6 bases; junction bases not matched to a gene: 13. The clonotype originates from a human donor in good health. Some clones in this sample may be carry-over from other donors' samples. Source material: CD4+ T cells sorted from blood. V usage is TRBV30 and J usage is TRBJ2-7; 11 nucleotides match TRBD2. For the CDR3, the DNA is TGTGCCTGGAGGCCAGCTCCTAGCGGGGGGTTGGGCGAGCAGTACTTC. Residues: CAWRPAPSGGLGEQYF.